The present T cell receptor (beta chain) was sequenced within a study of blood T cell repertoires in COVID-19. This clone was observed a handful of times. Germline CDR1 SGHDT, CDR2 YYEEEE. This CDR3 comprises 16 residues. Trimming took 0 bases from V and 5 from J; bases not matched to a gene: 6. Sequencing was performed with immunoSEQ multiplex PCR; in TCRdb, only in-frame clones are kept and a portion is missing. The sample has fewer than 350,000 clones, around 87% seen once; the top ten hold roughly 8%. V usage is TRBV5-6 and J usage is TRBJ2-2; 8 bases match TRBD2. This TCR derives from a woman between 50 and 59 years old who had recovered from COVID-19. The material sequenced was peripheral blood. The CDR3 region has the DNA TGTGCCAGCAGCTTGGACGATGCGGGGGGTACCGGGGAGCTGTTTTTT. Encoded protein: CASSLDDAGGTGELFF. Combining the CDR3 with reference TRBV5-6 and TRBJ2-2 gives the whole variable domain DAGVTQSPTHLIKTRGQQVTLRCSPKSGHDTVSWYQQALGQGPQFIFQYYEEEERQRGNFPDRFSGHQFPNYSSELNVNALLLGDSALYLCASSLDDAGGTGELFFGEGSRLTVL.